Following are 32 T cell receptor beta chains from one sample sequenced in a study of control samples from healthy donors and cancer patients. TCRdb's copy holds only in-frame clones and misses some; the assay was immunoSEQ multiplex PCR. Altogether some 130,000 clones are present, approximately 90% being singletons, with the ten largest covering more than 6.5%. Material: blood. The receptors come from a young man in good health.

This clone was observed once. This chain joins TRBV19 and TRBJ2-5; no definite D call. The CDR3 covers 14 residues. The ends were cut back, 5 bases at V and 8 bases at J, with 18 bases in the middle. Germline V gene data show CDR1 as LNHDA and CDR2 as SQIVND (reference sequence). CDR3 in amino acids: CASSRAGALSTQYF. CDR3 nucleotides: TGTGCCAGTAGTCGGGCAGGAGCTTTATCCACCCAGTACTTC.

The rearrangement links TRBV10-3 to TRBJ1-1; no firm D call. CDR1 is ENHRY, CDR2 SYGVKD, per germline. V was clipped by 4 bases and J by 0 bases, with 6 bases between them. This CDR3 comprises 13 residues. The CDR3 is CAISGVLNTEAFF. The CDR3 DNA sequence: TGTGCCATCAGTGGTGTACTGAACACTGAAGCTTTCTTT.

This clone was observed once. The chain joins TRBV5-5 to TRBJ1-1; D is undetermined. The germline V gene encodes CDR1 SGHKS and CDR2 YYEKEE (reference sequence). The V gene lost 4 bases and the J gene lost 4 bases, with 14 bases spanning the gap. CDR3 size: 14 residues. For the CDR3, the DNA is TGTGCCAGCAGCATAGTTGAATATAGCACTGAAGCTTTCTTT. Encoded protein: CASSIVEYSTEAFF.

The gene calls are TRBV29-1 and TRBJ1-1, with D possibly matching TRBD1 (5 bases). This CDR3 comprises 13 residues. Trimming removed 4 bases from V and 5 bases from J, with 14 bases in between. The germline V gene encodes CDR1 SQVTM and CDR2 ANQGSEA. The CDR3 DNA is TGCAGCGTTGGCCGGGACGGCTGGACTGAAGCTTTCTTT. Translated, it gives CSVGRDGWTEAFF.

This chain connects TRBV12-3 or TRBV12-4 to TRBJ1-3; D not resolved. The CDR3 length is 11 residues. The ends were cut back, 6 bases at V and 4 bases at J, with 4 bases in the middle. The CDR3 spells CASSLGNTIYF. CDR3 DNA sequence: TGTGCCAGCAGCCTCGGAAACACCATATATTTT.

The chain combines TRBV4-1 with TRBJ2-1; 8 nucleotides line up with TRBD1. After removal of 5 bases from V and 9 bases from J, the junction contained 12 bases not matched to a gene. Germline lookup yields CDR1 MGHRA and CDR2 YSYEKL. The CDR3 has 15 residues. CDR3 nucleotides: TGCGCCAGCAGCTTCAGTCCGACAGGGGCTGGTGAGCAGTTCTTC. Translating it yields CASSFSPTGAGEQFF.

The chain couples TRBV11-2 to TRBJ2-7, with D perhaps TRBD1 (5 bases). CDR1 and CDR2 from the germline V gene are SGHAT and FQNNGV. The CDR3 extends over 13 amino acids. The germline V and J ends were trimmed by 1 base and 4 bases, with 8 bases remaining between them. The CDR3 region has the DNA TGTGCCAGCAGCTTAGTAGGGGTTTACGAGCAGTACTTC. Translated: CASSLVGVYEQYF.

This chain links TRBV10-3 with TRBJ2-5, with TRBD2 matching over 12 bases. Germline V gene lookup returns CDR1 ENHRY and CDR2 SYGVKD. The junction had 9 bases not matched to a gene; V was cut back by 6 bases and J by 4 bases. This CDR3 contains 16 residues. The DNA for the CDR3 is TGTGCCATCAGGTCCCCCCTAGCGGGGGGGCGAGAGACCCAGTACTTC. It encodes CAIRSPLAGGRETQYF.

The chain couples TRBV5-1 to TRBJ1-2; TRBD1 aligns across 8 bases. The germline CDR1 and CDR2 sequences are SGHRS and YFSETQ. J was trimmed by 8 bases and V by 0 bases; bases with no gene match: 6. The CDR3 extends over 14 amino acids. CDR3: CASSLERTGLGYTF. The CDR3 coding sequence is TGCGCCAGCAGCTTGGAAAGGACAGGGCTGGGCTACACCTTC.

The V gene is TRBV19, the J gene TRBJ1-2; no firm D call. This CDR3 is 12 amino acids long. V was clipped by 6 bases and J by 1 base, with 6 bases between them. Germline CDR1 is LNHDA and CDR2 is SQIVND (reference sequence). For the CDR3, the DNA is TGTGCCAGTAGATGGGATAACTATGGCTACACCTTC. Amino acids: CASRWDNYGYTF. Full variable domain (remainder filled in from reference TRBV19 and TRBJ1-2): DGGITQSPKYLFRKEGQNVTLSCEQNLNHDAMYWYRQDPGQGLRLIYYSQIVNDFQKGDIAEGYSVSREKKESFPLTVTSAQKNPTAFYLCASRWDNYGYTFGSGTRLTVV.

The chain is built from TRBV15 and TRBJ2-5, with 8 bases aligning to TRBD2. Germline values: CDR1 LNHNV, CDR2 YYDKDF (reference sequence). The CDR3 contains 13 residues. The junction had 1 base not matched to a gene; V was cut back by 5 bases and J by 2 bases. The CDR3 is CATSGTRQETQYF. DNA of the CDR3: TGTGCCACCAGCGGGACTAGACAAGAGACCCAGTACTTC.

This sequence joins TRBV6-5 and TRBJ1-5; 7 bases match TRBD1. Germline V CDR1 and CDR2: MNHEY, SVGAGI. The J segment lost 7 bases and the V segment lost 6 bases, leaving 9 bases of the junction unmatched. The CDR3 runs 14 residues. The DNA for the CDR3 is TGTGCCAGCAGGTCCTCAGGGGGTGCACAGCCCCAGCATTTT. Protein sequence: CASRSSGGAQPQHF.

This clone has just one count. This chain uses TRBV24-1 with TRBJ2-5; 7 bases map to TRBD1. Germline V lookup: CDR1 KGHDR, CDR2 SFDVKD. The CDR3 is 14 residues long. The junction had 4 bases not matched to a gene; V was cut back by 4 bases and J by 3 bases. The CDR3 DNA reads TGTGCCACCAGTGAGACCGGGACAGAAGAGACCCAGTACTTC. It specifies CATSETGTEETQYF.

The chain uses TRBV27 and TRBJ1-2; D uncertain. This CDR3 has 13 residues. CDR1 and CDR2 from the germline V gene are MNHEY and SMNVEV (reference sequence). V lost 2 bases and J 0 bases, leaving 4 bases between the germline ends. The CDR3 DNA is TGTGCCAGCAGTTTAGGAGCTAACTATGGCTACACCTTC. This codes for CASSLGANYGYTF.

This sequence joins TRBV5-6 and TRBJ1-2; D is perhaps TRBD1 (5 bases). This CDR3 region has 14 residues. Germline CDR1 reads SGHDT; CDR2 reads YYEEEE. The V gene lost 1 base and the J gene lost 4 bases, with 11 bases spanning the gap. CDR3: CASSLLPGSYGYTF. The CDR3, as DNA: TGTGCCAGCAGCTTGCTACCAGGGAGCTATGGCTACACCTTC.

This chain links TRBV18 with TRBJ2-7; no reliable D call. Trimming shortened V by 8 bases and J by 4 bases, and 9 bases separated the two germline ends. Germline lookup yields CDR1 KGHSH and CDR2 LQKENI. This CDR3 region has 11 residues. The CDR3 nucleotides read TGTGCCAGCCGGAAAGGTTACGAGCAGTACTTC. Translated: CASRKGYEQYF. The full variable domain, in which reference TRBV18 and TRBJ2-7 provide the parts outside the CDR3, is NAGVMQNPRHLVRRRGQEARLRCSPMKGHSHVYWYRQLPEEGLKFMVYLQKENIIDESGMPKERFSAEFPKEGPSILRIQQVVRGDSAAYFCASRKGYEQYFGPGTRLTVT.

This clone was observed a single time. This chain connects TRBV5-1 to TRBJ2-5; 10 nucleotides match TRBD1. CDR1 and CDR2 from the germline V gene are SGHRS and YFSETQ. Trimming at V came to 1 base and at J to 5 bases, leaving 5 bases not matched to a gene. The length of the CDR3 is 15 residues. The CDR3 is CASSLPGQGMETQYF. The CDR3 region has the DNA TGCGCCAGCAGCTTGCCGGGACAGGGGATGGAGACCCAGTACTTC.

The rearrangement uses TRBV6-1 and TRBJ2-1; 11 bases fit TRBD1. J was trimmed by 5 bases and V by 3 bases; bases with no gene match: 12. CDR1 and CDR2 (germline): MNHNS, SASEGT. The CDR3 is 18 residues long. The CDR3 DNA reads TGTGCCAGCAGTGAGCTGATGGGACAGGGGGGCATAAACAATGAGCAGTTCTTC. Its translation: CASSELMGQGGINNEQFF.

The rearrangement joins TRBV7-6 to TRBJ2-5, with 9 bases lining up with TRBD2. Germline V gene sequence: CDR1 SGHVS, CDR2 FNYEAQ. The CDR3 is 16 residues long. Trimming removed 2 bases from V and 4 bases from J; junction bases left unmatched: 8. The CDR3: CASSLSAGTSTETQYF. CDR3 DNA: TGTGCCAGCAGCTTATCAGCCGGGACTAGCACAGAGACCCAGTACTTC.

A remark on this clone: The same CDR3 can be traced to other DNA sequences in this sample. This chain links TRBV2 with TRBJ2-3; no reliable D call. V gave up 6 bases and J gave up 3 bases, with 10 bases separating them. The length of the CDR3 is 13 residues. Per germline, CDR1 SNHLY and CDR2 FYNNEI. This chain's CDR3 is CASSPDITDTQYF. The CDR3 bases are TGTGCCAGCAGCCCAGACATTACAGATACGCAGTATTTT.

This rearrangement joins TRBV20-1 to TRBJ1-6; D unresolved. The CDR3 is 13 residues long. With 3 bases removed from V and 10 bases from J, the gap between germline ends came to 13 bases. Germline CDR1 is DFQATT and CDR2 is SNEGSKA (reference sequence). CDR3 sequence: CSASSFAASPLHF. CDR3 coding DNA: TGCAGTGCTAGTTCCTTCGCAGCCTCACCCCTCCACTTT.

V and J are TRBV10-3 and TRBJ2-2, with 7 bases lining up with TRBD1. CDR3 length: 15 amino acids. Germline loops: CDR1 ENHRY, CDR2 SYGVKD. V shed 5 bases, J shed 3 bases, and the junction held 6 bases outside the gene matches. The DNA for the CDR3 is TGTGCCATCAGTCCGGGACAGCGAGACACCGGGGAGCTGTTTTTT. This translates into CAISPGQRDTGELFF.

The chain has TRBV7-9 and TRBJ1-4; 7 bases match TRBD1. The V gene's germline CDR1 is SEHNR and CDR2 FQNEAQ (reference sequence). The CDR3 contains 13 residues. The V segment lost 5 bases and the J segment 8 bases; nucleotides outside the gene matches: 5. For the CDR3, the DNA is TGTGCCAGCAGCCGACAGGGAAGGGAAAAACTGTTTTTT. Amino acids: CASSRQGREKLFF.

The chain is built from TRBV29-1 and TRBJ2-5; 10 bases line up with TRBD1. Germline V gene sequence: CDR1 SQVTM, CDR2 ANQGSEA. The CDR3 spans 13 residues. V gave up 4 bases and J gave up 5 bases; unmatched junction bases: 4. This CDR3 is CSVGQGAGETQYF. The DNA of the CDR3 is TGCAGCGTTGGACAGGGGGCTGGTGAGACCCAGTACTTC.

This clone appeared once. V is TRBV6-5 and J is TRBJ1-1; D remains unclear. Trimming removed 6 bases at V and 0 bases at J, with 8 bases between. The CDR3 runs to 13 residues. Germline loops: CDR1 MNHEY, CDR2 SVGAGI. The CDR3 DNA is TGTGCCAGCAGACACGGTCTGAACACTGAAGCTTTCTTT. As protein: CASRHGLNTEAFF.

The chain is built from TRBV6-6 and TRBJ1-1; 8 nucleotides agree with TRBD1. Germline CDR1 and CDR2: MNHNY and SVGAGI (reference sequence). The V segment lost 5 bases and the J segment 1 base; nucleotides outside the gene matches: 6. The CDR3 has 15 amino acids. The CDR3 reads CASSSGQGGNTEAFF. The CDR3 DNA reads as TGTGCCAGCAGTAGCGGACAGGGAGGGAACACTGAAGCTTTCTTT.

This chain's CDR3 is CASKVDRNNYGYTF. The CDR3, as DNA: TGTGCCAGCAAGGTGGACAGGAATAACTATGGCTACACCTTC. The chain couples TRBV27 to TRBJ1-2; 7 bases match TRBD1. V lost 7 bases and J lost 1; bases outside the gene matches: 6. The V gene's germline CDR1 is MNHEY and CDR2 SMNVEV (reference sequence). This CDR3 has 14 residues.

The chain joins TRBV5-1 to TRBJ1-2; D unclear. The germline V and J ends were trimmed by 4 bases and 2 bases, with 12 bases remaining between them. CDR1 and CDR2 from the germline V gene are SGHRS and YFSETQ. CDR3 length: 14 residues. CDR3 loop: CASSGPGLNYGYTF. In nucleotides, the CDR3 is TGCGCCAGCAGCGGCCCGGGTTTAAACTATGGCTACACCTTC.

This clone came up once. The chain links TRBV7-9 to TRBJ1-6, with D tentatively TRBD1 (6 bases). The CDR3 is made up of 19 amino acids. Trimming removed 1 base from V and 0 bases from J, with 16 bases in between. Germline V gene sequence: CDR1 SEHNR, CDR2 FQNEAQ (reference sequence). This CDR3 reads CASSLVQDSFSSYNSPLHF. CDR3 sequence (DNA): TGTGCCAGCAGCTTAGTTCAGGACAGCTTTAGCTCCTATAATTCACCCCTCCACTTT.

The CDR3 loop is CASSYGLAVLEQYF. In DNA, the CDR3 is TGTGCCAGCAGTTACGGACTAGCGGTTCTCGAGCAGTACTTC. V usage is TRBV9 and J usage is TRBJ2-7, with 10 bases aligning to TRBD2. The CDR3 is 14 residues long. CDR1 and CDR2 (germline): SGDLS, YYNGEE. The junction had 8 bases not matched to a gene; V was cut back by 5 bases and J by 6 bases.

V gene TRBV2 combines with J gene TRBJ1-2; weak D call: TRBD1 (5 bases). Deletions cut 7 bases from V and 3 bases from J, with 18 bases between. In germline, CDR1 is SNHLY, CDR2 FYNNEI. This CDR3 has 15 residues. CDR3 in DNA: TGTGCCAGCACAAAGGACACCGGGCCCTACTATGGCTACACCTTC. The encoded protein is CASTKDTGPYYGYTF.

A word on this clone: This sample includes further DNA sequences coding for the same CDR3. The chain employs TRBV18 and TRBJ1-4; D gene unclear. This CDR3 comprises 15 residues. Germline V gene lookup returns CDR1 KGHSH and CDR2 LQKENI. V was shortened by 3 bases and J by 0 bases, with 8 bases between the two germline ends. The CDR3: CASSPRHTTNEKLFF. CDR3 DNA: TGTGCCAGCTCACCTCGACACACAACTAATGAAAAACTGTTTTTT.